Each of the 11 T cell receptor beta chains below was sequenced from the same sample in a study of graft-versus-host responses after intestinal transplantation. Sequencing was performed with immunoSEQ multiplex PCR; in TCRdb, only in-frame clones are kept and a portion is missing. The profile shows 45,000 or so clones, around 90% of them singletons. The source was PBMCs, collected 524 days after transplant. Every receptor here comes from a human patient who received an intestinal transplant, so some T cells may come from the graft donor.

The chain has TRBV6-5 and TRBJ2-7; D unclear. The CDR3 is made up of 15 amino acids. CDR1 MNHEY and CDR2 SVGAGI come from the germline V gene. V lost 2 bases, J lost 2 bases, and 13 bases lay in between. This CDR3 is CASSYIGPSPYEQYF. DNA of the CDR3: TGTGCCAGCAGTTACATAGGGCCCTCTCCCTACGAGCAGTACTTC.

The gene calls are TRBV15 and TRBJ1-1, with TRBD1 matching over 8 bases. This CDR3 spans 14 amino acids. Germline-derived CDR1 and CDR2 are LNHNV and YYDKDF (reference sequence). The ends lost 3 bases at V and 6 bases at J; junction bases unmatched: 6. CDR3 sequence reads: CATSSTDRGPEAFF. The CDR3 nucleotides read TGTGCCACCAGCAGTACCGACAGGGGCCCTGAAGCTTTCTTT. The variable domain in full, completed from reference TRBV15 and TRBJ1-1, reads DAMVIQNPRYQVTQFGKPVTLSCSQTLNHNVMYWYQQKSSQAPKLLFHYYDKDFNNEADTPDNFQSRRPNTSFCFLDIRSPGLGDTAMYLCATSSTDRGPEAFFGQGTRLTVV.

The CDR3 reads CASSLDPGFTQYF. CDR3 in DNA: TGTGCCAGCAGCTTAGACCCCGGGTTCACGCAGTATTTT. The rearrangement uses TRBV11-2 and TRBJ2-3, with D uncertain. Germline CDR1 SGHAT, CDR2 FQNNGV. This CDR3 has 13 residues. V lost 0 bases and J 9 bases, leaving 10 bases between the germline ends.

The V and J genes are TRBV28 and TRBJ2-7; D could derive from TRBD1 or TRBD2 (7 bases each). The germline V and J ends were trimmed by 0 bases and 3 bases, with 30 bases remaining between them. The CDR3 length is 21 residues. Germline assignment: CDR1 MDHEN and CDR2 SYDVKM. The CDR3 reads CASSLWGFRDRSGGGNYEQYF. The DNA for the CDR3 is TGTGCCAGCAGTTTATGGGGTTTCCGGGACAGATCAGGGGGGGGCAACTACGAGCAGTACTTC.

The genes are TRBV14 and TRBJ1-3; D is undetermined. The V and J ends lost 4 bases and 2 bases respectively, with 6 bases between them. CDR3 size: 13 residues. Germline loops: CDR1 SGHDN, CDR2 FVKESK. DNA for the CDR3: TGTGCCAGCAGCCGTGACCCTGGAAACACCATATATTTT. Its translation: CASSRDPGNTIYF.

In this sample, this clone is medium-sized (0.01 to 0.1%). The V call is TRBV4-2, the J call TRBJ1-2, with 7 bases matching TRBD1. J was trimmed by 5 bases and V by 4 bases; bases with no gene match: 4. In germline, CDR1 is LGHNA, CDR2 YNFKEQ. The CDR3 runs to 13 residues. The CDR3 here is CASSLGQLYGYTF. In DNA, the CDR3 is TGTGCCAGCAGCCTGGGACAGCTATATGGCTACACCTTC.

The CDR3 DNA is TGTGCCAGCAACATAGCGGGAGGGCCTGTGGAGACCCAGTACTTC. Translating gives CASNIAGGPVETQYF. V usage is TRBV27 and J usage is TRBJ2-5; 11 bases fit TRBD2. Germline V CDR1 and CDR2: MNHEY, SMNVEV (reference sequence). This CDR3 is built from 15 residues. With V trimmed by 7 bases and J by 5 bases, 9 bases remained unmatched.

The V call is TRBV30, the J call TRBJ2-4; D gene ambiguous. The CDR3 sequence is 13 residues long. V was pared by 0 bases and J by 0 bases, with 3 bases between. Germline lookup yields CDR1 GTSNPN and CDR2 SVGIG (reference sequence). The DNA of the CDR3 is TGTGCCTGGAGTGTAGGAGCCAAAAACATTCAGTACTTC. Its translation: CAWSVGAKNIQYF.

The chain is built from TRBV13 and TRBJ2-1; 13 bases are a match to TRBD2. This CDR3 has 16 amino acids. CDR1 PRHDT and CDR2 FYEKMQ come from the germline V gene (reference sequence). The ends lost 5 bases at V and 8 bases at J; junction bases unmatched: 9. Written as DNA, the CDR3 is TGTGCCAGCAGCCCCCGGACTAGCGGGAGACCCCATGAGCAGTTCTTC. Its protein product is CASSPRTSGRPHEQFF.

The chain links TRBV27 to TRBJ1-3; perhaps TRBD1 as D (6 bases). The length of the CDR3 is 14 residues. Germline V gene lookup returns CDR1 MNHEY and CDR2 SMNVEV (reference sequence). Between the trimmed V and J ends, which lost 2 bases and 1 base, there was a span of 6 bases. CDR3 nucleotides: TGTGCCAGCAGTTTAACAGGGTCTGGAAACACCATATATTTT. This codes for CASSLTGSGNTIYF.

This rearrangement joins TRBV6-1 to TRBJ2-3; D remains unclear. The V end was cut by 8 bases, the J end by 2 bases, with 5 bases between. This CDR3 contains 11 residues. CDR1 MNHNS and CDR2 SASEGT come from the germline V gene. DNA for the CDR3: TGTGCCAGCGGCAACACAGATACGCAGTATTTT. Amino acids: CASGNTDTQYF.